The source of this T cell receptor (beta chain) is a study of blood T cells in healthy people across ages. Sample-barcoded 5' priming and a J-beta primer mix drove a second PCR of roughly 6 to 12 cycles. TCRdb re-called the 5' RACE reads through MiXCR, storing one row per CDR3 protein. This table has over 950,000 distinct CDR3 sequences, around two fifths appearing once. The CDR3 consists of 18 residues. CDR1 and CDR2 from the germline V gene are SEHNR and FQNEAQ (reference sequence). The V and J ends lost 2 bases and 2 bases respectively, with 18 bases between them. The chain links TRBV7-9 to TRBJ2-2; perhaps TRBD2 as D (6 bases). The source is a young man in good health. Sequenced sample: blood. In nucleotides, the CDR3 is TGTGCCAGCAGCTTAAGGGACTGGGGGGTTCCCAACACCGGGGAGCTGTTTTTT. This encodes CASSLRDWGVPNTGELFF.